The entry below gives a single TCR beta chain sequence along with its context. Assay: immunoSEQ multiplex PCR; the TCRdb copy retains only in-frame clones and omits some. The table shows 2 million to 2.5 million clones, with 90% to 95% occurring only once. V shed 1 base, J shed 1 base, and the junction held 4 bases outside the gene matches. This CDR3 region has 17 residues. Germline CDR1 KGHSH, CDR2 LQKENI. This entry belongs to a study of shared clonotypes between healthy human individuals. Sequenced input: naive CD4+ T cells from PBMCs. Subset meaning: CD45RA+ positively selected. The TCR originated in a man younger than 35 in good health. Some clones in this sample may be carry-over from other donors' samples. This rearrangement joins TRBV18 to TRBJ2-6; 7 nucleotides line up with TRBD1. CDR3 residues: CASSPQGASSGANVLTF. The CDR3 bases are TGTGCCAGCTCACCACAGGGGGCGAGTTCTGGGGCCAACGTCCTGACTTTC.